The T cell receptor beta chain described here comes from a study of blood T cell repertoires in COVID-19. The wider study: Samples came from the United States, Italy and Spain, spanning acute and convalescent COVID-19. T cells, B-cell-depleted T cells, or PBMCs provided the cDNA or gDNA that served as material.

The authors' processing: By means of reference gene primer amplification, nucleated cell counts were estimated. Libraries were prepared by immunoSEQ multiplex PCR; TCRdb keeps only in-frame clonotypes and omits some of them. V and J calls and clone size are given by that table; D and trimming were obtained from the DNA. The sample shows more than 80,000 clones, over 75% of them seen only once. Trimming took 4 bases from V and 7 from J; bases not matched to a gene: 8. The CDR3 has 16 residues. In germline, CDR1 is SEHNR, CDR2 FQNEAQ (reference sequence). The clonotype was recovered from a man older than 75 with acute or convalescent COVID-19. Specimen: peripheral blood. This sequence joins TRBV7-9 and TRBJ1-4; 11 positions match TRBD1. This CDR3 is CASSSRRGTGGEKLFF. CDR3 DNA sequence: TGTGCCAGCAGCTCGCGCCGGGGGACAGGGGGTGAAAAACTGTTTTTT.